The rows below give T cell receptor beta chains drawn from one sample of a study of OX40 agonist ivuxolimab in advanced cancers. Produced via immunoSEQ multiplex PCR; TCRdb's table is partial and in-frame only. Of roughly 70,000 clones in the sample, around 83% were seen once. This specimen was CD4+ or CD8+ T cells sorted from blood, taken in a trial of the OX40 agonist ivuxolimab. These receptors originate from an adult with an advanced solid tumor such as melanoma, head and neck, liver or kidney cancer. Each CDR3 is given with its conserved first and last residue. Fields, in order: clone size, J gene, V gene, D gene, CDR3 DNA, CDR3 protein. The D gene is left open where the match is weak. The size entry is marked missing in some rows and otherwise reads once, few, many or a size class.

>-|TRBJ2-1|TRBV11-2|TRBD2
TGTGCCAGCAGCCTGACTAGCGGGAGCTTTAATGAGCAGTTCTTC
CASSLTSGSFNEQFF
>few|TRBJ2-3|TRBV11-2|TRBD2
TGTGCCAGCAGCCACATTAGGACTAGCGGGGGTCGGCAGTATTTT
CASSHIRTSGGRQYF
>few|TRBJ1-1|TRBV7-9|-
TGTGCCAGCAGCCAAGGCACTGAAGCTTTCTTT
CASSQGTEAFF
>-|TRBJ1-5|TRBV2|TRBD1
TGTGCCAGCAGTGAAGAGATGACAGGGAGTCAGCCCCAGCATTTT
CASSEEMTGSQPQHF
>-|TRBJ2-7|TRBV14|-
TGTGCCAGCAGCCAAGATGGGGTGCTGACTTACGAGCAGCACTTC
CASSQDGVLTYEQHF
>-|TRBJ1-1|TRBV5-1|-
TGCGCCAGCAGCTTAGCAGGGGACACTGAAGCTTTCTTT
CASSLAGDTEAFF
>-|TRBJ2-5|TRBV4-1|TRBD1
TGCGCCAGCAGCCTCAAGGGGATCCAGGGGGCGCGGAAGGAGACCCAGTACTTC
CASSLKGIQGARKETQYF
>once|TRBJ2-1|TRBV12-5|-
TGTGCTAGTGGCCTTTCCTACAATGAGCAGTTCTTC
CASGLSYNEQFF
>-|TRBJ2-1|TRBV5-1|-
TGCGCCAGCAGCTTTCCACTAGAGCCCAATGAGCAGTTCTTC
CASSFPLEPNEQFF
>-|TRBJ1-1|TRBV27|TRBD1
TGTGCCAGCAGTCAGACAGGGGGCGGTGAAGCTTTCTTT
CASSQTGGGEAFF
>-|TRBJ2-7|TRBV7-2|-
TGTGCCAGCAGCCCCGGCAGCGAGCAGTACTTC
CASSPGSEQYF
>-|TRBJ2-5|TRBV9|TRBD1
TGTGCCAGCAGCGTAGAGACAGGGACAGTTCAAGAGACCCAGTACTTC
CASSVETGTVQETQYF
>-|TRBJ2-2|TRBV5-1|-
TGCGCCAGCAGCGACGGGAAAACTGGGCCTGAGGAGCTGTTTTTT
CASSDGKTGPEELFF
>-|TRBJ1-2|TRBV19|-
TGTGCCAGTAGTATAGGTGGGGGTCACTATGGCTACACCTTC
CASSIGGGHYGYTF
>-|TRBJ2-5|TRBV4-1|TRBD2
TGCGCCAGCAGCGATAGCGGGGGGGCCGGAGAGACCCAGTACTTC
CASSDSGGAGETQYF
>-|TRBJ2-5|TRBV5-4|TRBD2
TGTGCCAGCAGCTTGGGGTCTGGAAAAACTAGCGGGTACCAAGAGACCCAGTACTTC
CASSLGSGKTSGYQETQYF
>-|TRBJ2-7|TRBV7-2|-
TGTGCCAGCAGCTTAGTGGGAGGGGGCGGAGGGGAGCAGTACTTC
CASSLVGGGGGEQYF
>-|TRBJ2-3|TRBV7-3|-
TGTGCCAGCAGCTCCCATATCTCAGATACGCAGTATTTT
CASSSHISDTQYF
>-|TRBJ1-1|TRBV6-5|-
TGTGCCAGCGGAGGGACTGAAGCTTTCTTT
CASGGTEAFF
>-|TRBJ1-4|TRBV14|TRBD1
TGTGCCAGCAGCCGCAGGGGGACAACTAATGAAAAACTGTTTTTT
CASSRRGTTNEKLFF
>-|TRBJ2-1|TRBV5-1|-
TGCGCCAGCAAAGCCGGGTTCAACCGACTCAATGAGCAGTTCTTC
CASKAGFNRLNEQFF
>few|TRBJ2-1|TRBV15|TRBD1
TGTGCCACCAGCCCAGAGGACAGGGGAACTACCTACAATGAGCAGTTCTTC
CATSPEDRGTTYNEQFF
>-|TRBJ1-5|TRBV19|-
TGTGCCAGTAGGGACGCCCTCCGCGGAATGGGGCCCCAGCATTTT
CASRDALRGMGPQHF
>-|TRBJ1-5|TRBV19|-
TGTGCCAGTAGTATGACAGGTTATGGACCCCAGCATTTT
CASSMTGYGPQHF
>-|TRBJ2-7|TRBV6-5|-
TGTGCCAGCAGTTACTCTTTGGCGGGGAACTACGAGCAGTACTTC
CASSYSLAGNYEQYF
>-|TRBJ2-6|TRBV15|-
TGTGCCACCAGCGGGGGTGGCATTTCTGGGGCCAACGTCCTGACTTTC
CATSGGGISGANVLTF
>few|TRBJ2-7|TRBV28|TRBD2
TGTGCCAGCAGTCCCCGGACTAGCGGAACCTACGAGCAGTACTTC
CASSPRTSGTYEQYF
>-|TRBJ2-3|TRBV5-1|-
TGCGCCAGCAGCTTGGTAGGCGTTAGCACAGATACGCAGTATTTT
CASSLVGVSTDTQYF
>-|TRBJ2-1|TRBV11-3|TRBD2
TGTGCCAGCAGCTCTGGACTAGAGGCCCCTGATGAGCAGTTCTTC
CASSSGLEAPDEQFF
>-|TRBJ2-1|TRBV19|-
TGTGCCAGTAGTAAACAGCGATACCTTTACAATGAGCAGTTCTTC
CASSKQRYLYNEQFF
>-|TRBJ1-2|TRBV11-1|-
TGTGCCAGCAGCTCCCTGAACGCGGAGTCCTATTATGGCTACACCTTC
CASSSLNAESYYGYTF
>-|TRBJ1-2|TRBV7-9|-
TGTGCCAGCAGCCTCCAGGGAGCGTACTATGGCTACACCTTC
CASSLQGAYYGYTF
>-|TRBJ2-5|TRBV7-3|-
TGTGCCAGCAGCTTAGTCGGGGAAGAGACCCAGTACTTC
CASSLVGEETQYF
>-|TRBJ2-3|TRBV4-3|TRBD2
TGCGCCAGCAGCCCACTAGCGGGAGGCGTAACAGATACGCAGTATTTT
CASSPLAGGVTDTQYF
>-|TRBJ2-5|TRBV7-3|-
TGTGCCAGCAGCCTCCACCCGCCTACGGGGGGCGGAGAGACCCAGTACTTC
CASSLHPPTGGGETQYF
>-|TRBJ1-5|TRBV5-8|-
TGTGCCAGCAGCTTGTTGACAGGATTCAATCAGCCCCAGCATTTT
CASSLLTGFNQPQHF
>once|TRBJ2-4|TRBV5-1|TRBD1
TGCGCCAGCAGCCCCTCAGGGGGCGCCCCCAAAAACATTCAGTACTTC
CASSPSGGAPKNIQYF
>-|TRBJ1-5|TRBV5-4|TRBD1
TGTGCCAGCAGCCAAGACAGGGATCAGCCCCAGCATTTT
CASSQDRDQPQHF
>medium-sized|TRBJ1-5|TRBV2|TRBD1
TGTGCCAGCAGCGGGACAGGGGAGGATCAGCCCCAGCATTTT
CASSGTGEDQPQHF
>-|TRBJ2-1|TRBV7-9|TRBD1
TGTGCCAGCAGCTCCATTCGGGACAGGGGGACGAATGAGCAGTTCTTC
CASSSIRDRGTNEQFF
>-|TRBJ2-1|TRBV11-2|TRBD2
TGTGCCAGCAGCCGGAGCGGGGGGGATTACAATGAGCAGTTCTTC
CASSRSGGDYNEQFF
>few|TRBJ2-3|TRBV5-1|-
TGCGCCAGCAGCTTGGAGCGACCCCGAACAGATACGCAGTATTTT
CASSLERPRTDTQYF
>-|TRBJ1-6|TRBV4-1|TRBD1
TGCGCCAGCAGCCTTATGACAGGGGCTAATTCACCCCTCCACTTT
CASSLMTGANSPLHF
>-|TRBJ1-2|TRBV6-5|TRBD1
TGTGCCAGCAGTTACGAGACAGGGCATGGCTACACCTTC
CASSYETGHGYTF
>-|TRBJ1-6|TRBV4-2|-
TGTGCCAGCAGCCATATAGTTTGGAATTCACCCCTCCACTTT
CASSHIVWNSPLHF
>-|TRBJ1-5|TRBV4-2|-
TGTGCCAGCAGCCAGGGGTGGGGGAACAATCAGCCCCAGCATTTT
CASSQGWGNNQPQHF
>-|TRBJ2-1|TRBV27|-
TGTGCCAGCAGCCATAACAATGAGCAGTTCTTC
CASSHNNEQFF
>-|TRBJ2-7|TRBV4-1|TRBD1
TGCGCCAGCAGCACGACAGGGACCTCCTACGAGCAGTACTTC
CASSTTGTSYEQYF
>-|TRBJ2-3|TRBV11-2|TRBD2
TGTGCCAGCAGCTCCCGGGGGGAGGGTACGGAGACGCAGTATTTT
CASSSRGEGTETQYF
>-|TRBJ2-1|TRBV13|TRBD2
TGTGCCAGCAGCCCCAATCTAGCGGGAGGCTCCTACAATGAGCAGTTCTTC
CASSPNLAGGSYNEQFF
>-|TRBJ2-1|TRBV2|TRBD1
TGTGCCAGCACAGAAAAGACAGGGTCGCCGTTCTTC
CASTEKTGSPFF
>-|TRBJ1-4|TRBV4-2|-
TGTGCCAGCAGCCAAGAATTCGGGGGGCTTAATGAAAAACTGTTTTTT
CASSQEFGGLNEKLFF
>few|TRBJ1-2|TRBV19|-
TGTGCCAGTAGTGCTAGGCCGGATTACTATGGCTACACCTTC
CASSARPDYYGYTF
>few|TRBJ2-7|TRBV23-1|TRBD1
TGCGCCAGCAGTCAAGCCTCTTTGGACAGGACCACCTACGAGCAGTACTTC
CASSQASLDRTTYEQYF
>once|TRBJ2-1|TRBV6-5|-
TGTGCCAGCAGTTATGGTGTTGAGCAGTTCTTC
CASSYGVEQFF
>-|TRBJ2-6|TRBV5-1|TRBD1
TGCGCCAGTGGAGGACAGGGGATCCCCTCTGGGGCCAACGTCCTGACTTTC
CASGGQGIPSGANVLTF
>-|TRBJ1-1|TRBV9|-
TGTGCCAGCAGCGTAGTTCGGGGTTTCAACACTGAAGCTTTCTTT
CASSVVRGFNTEAFF
>-|TRBJ1-1|TRBV5-4|TRBD1
TGTGCCAGCAGCCCTGGGACAGCCGCTTTGAACACTGAAGCTTTCTTT
CASSPGTAALNTEAFF